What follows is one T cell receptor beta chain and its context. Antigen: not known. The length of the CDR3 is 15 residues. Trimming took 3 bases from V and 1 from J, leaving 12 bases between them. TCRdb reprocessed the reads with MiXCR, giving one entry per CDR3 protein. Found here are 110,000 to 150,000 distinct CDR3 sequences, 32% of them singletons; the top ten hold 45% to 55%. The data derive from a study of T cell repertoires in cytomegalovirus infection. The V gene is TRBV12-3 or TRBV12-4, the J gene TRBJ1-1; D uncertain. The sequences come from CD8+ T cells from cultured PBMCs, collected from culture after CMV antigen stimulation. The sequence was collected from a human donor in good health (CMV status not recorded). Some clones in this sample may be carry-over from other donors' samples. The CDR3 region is CASSLLMGRNTEAFF. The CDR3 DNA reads TGTGCCAGCAGTTTGTTGATGGGGAGGAACACTGAAGCTTTCTTT.